This T cell receptor beta chain was sequenced for a study of blood T cell repertoires in COVID-19. Turning to the study itself: The samples span acute and convalescent COVID-19 from the United States, Italy and Spain.

This clone occurred a few times. Original analysis: Using reference gene primer amplification, nucleated cell counts were estimated. Only in-frame clones appear in the TCRdb table, and some are missing; sequencing was by immunoSEQ multiplex PCR. V and J calls and clone size are as listed in that table; D and trimming were resolved from the DNA. The table has roughly 200,000 clones, roughly four fifths seen once; the top ten hold 7% to 10%. Seattle-derived patients entered the study during active infection and were followed longitudinally. Germline trimming cut 5 bases from V and 3 bases from J; bases unmatched to any gene: 7. This CDR3 is 16 amino acids long. Germline V gene lookup returns CDR1 LNHDA and CDR2 SQIVND (reference sequence).

The source material was peripheral blood. The chain is built from TRBV19 and TRBJ2-1; TRBD1 matches at 10 bases. This TCR was recovered from a woman aged 80 or over with COVID-19, enrolled during active disease. The CDR3 coding sequence is TGTGCCAGTAGTTTAAGGACAGGGGGGAGCTACAATGAGCAGTTCTTC. Protein: CASSLRTGGSYNEQFF. Based on the CDR3 plus reference TRBV19 and TRBJ2-1, the full variable domain is DGGITQSPKYLFRKEGQNVTLSCEQNLNHDAMYWYRQDPGQGLRLIYYSQIVNDFQKGDIAEGYSVSREKKESFPLTVTSAQKNPTAFYLCASSLRTGGSYNEQFFGPGTRLTVL.